A single TCR beta chain is shown here with its context. This sample was included in a study of cytomegalovirus exposure and HLA in healthy donors. Study-wide context: HLA-typed donors contributed some 85 million unique TCRs, which were held in an early data release.

PCR employed 60 Vbeta and 13 Jbeta primers. The assay was immunoSEQ multiplex PCR, and TCRdb's table has in-frame clones only and misses some. The sample lists roughly 160,000 clones; roughly 76% were seen once. This sequence was found in a woman aged 45-60 years in good health and CMV-seronegative. Sequenced input: PBMCs.

This CDR3 is CASTPLDGNQPQHF. The CDR3 nucleotides are TGTGCCAGTACCCCTTTAGACGGGAATCAGCCCCAGCATTTT. The chain couples TRBV19 to TRBJ1-5; D uncertain. This CDR3 spans 14 amino acids. Germline V CDR1 and CDR2: LNHDA, SQIVND (reference sequence). Trimming took 7 bases from V and 4 from J, leaving 14 bases between them.